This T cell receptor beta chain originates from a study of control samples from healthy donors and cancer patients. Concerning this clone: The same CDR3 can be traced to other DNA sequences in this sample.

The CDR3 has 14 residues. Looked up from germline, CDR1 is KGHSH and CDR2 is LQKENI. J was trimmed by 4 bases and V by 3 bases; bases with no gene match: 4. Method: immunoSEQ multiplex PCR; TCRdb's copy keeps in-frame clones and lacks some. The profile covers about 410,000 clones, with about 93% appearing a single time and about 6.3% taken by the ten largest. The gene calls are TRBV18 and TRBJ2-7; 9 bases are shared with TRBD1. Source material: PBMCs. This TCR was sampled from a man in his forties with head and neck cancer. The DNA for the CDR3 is TGTGCCAGCTCACCCGGGACAGGGTCATACGAGCAGTACTTC. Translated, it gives CASSPGTGSYEQYF.